One T cell receptor beta chain is described in this entry. These data come from a study of sequential checkpoint blockade in melanoma. The method was immunoSEQ multiplex PCR; TCRdb's version includes in-frame clones alone and lacks a portion of them. Of some 20,000 clones listed, 75% to 85% were seen once; the top ten hold 30% to 45%. Specified treatment: randomized to nivolumab then ipilimumab (arm A) or the reverse (arm B). DNA-damaging chemotherapy had not been given to any patient beforehand. From thawed PBMCs, live CD3+CD8+ cells negative for CD19 and CD56 were sorted. This CDR3 contains 12 residues. Trimming took 2 bases from V and 4 from J, leaving 9 bases between them. Germline V gene data show CDR1 as GTSNPN and CDR2 as SVGIG (reference sequence).

The clonotype was recovered from a human donor with melanoma. The chain joins TRBV30 to TRBJ2-7; D possibly corresponds to TRBD1 (6 bases). The sequenced sample was CD8+ T cells sorted from blood (inferred from file names), obtained from a patient given nivolumab and ipilimumab in sequence. CDR3 region: CAWSYREYEQYF. CDR3 coding DNA: TGTGCCTGGAGTTACAGGGAGTACGAGCAGTACTTC.